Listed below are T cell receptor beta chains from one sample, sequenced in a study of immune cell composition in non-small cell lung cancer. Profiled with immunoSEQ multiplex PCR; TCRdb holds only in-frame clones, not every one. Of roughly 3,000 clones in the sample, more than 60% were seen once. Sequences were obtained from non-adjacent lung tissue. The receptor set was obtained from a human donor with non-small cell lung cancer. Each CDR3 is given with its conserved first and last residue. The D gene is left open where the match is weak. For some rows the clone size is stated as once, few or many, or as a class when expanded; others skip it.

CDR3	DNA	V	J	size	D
CASSQAQGYGYTF	TGCGCCAGCAGTCAGGCACAGGGGTATGGCTACACCTTC	TRBV23-1	TRBJ1-2	NA	TRBD1
CASSLGQGGLVKAFF	TGTGCCAGCAGCCTCGGACAGGGAGGGTTAGTGAAAGCTTTCTTT	TRBV13	TRBJ1-1	NA	TRBD1
CASSPLPGSYNEQFF	TGCGCCAGCAGCCCCCTCCCCGGGTCCTACAATGAGCAGTTCTTC	TRBV5-1	TRBJ2-1	NA	NA
CAIRPGTATHEQYF	TGTGCCATCAGGCCCGGGACAGCTACCCACGAGCAGTACTTC	TRBV10-3	TRBJ2-7	NA	TRBD1
CASSLLGLPNEQYF	TGTGCCAGCAGCTTACTCGGACTACCGAACGAGCAGTACTTC	TRBV7-2	TRBJ2-7	NA	NA
CASSLVLDRAYEQYF	TGTGCCAGCAGCTTAGTCTTAGACAGGGCCTACGAGCAGTACTTC	TRBV7-9	TRBJ2-7	NA	TRBD1
CASSVSYSGQGRRAQPQHF	TGTGCCAGCAGCGTATCCTATTCGGGACAGGGAAGGCGGGCTCAGCCCCAGCATTTT	TRBV9	TRBJ1-5	once	TRBD1
CASSLASGRNIQYF	TGCGCCAGCAGCTTAGCTAGTGGGAGAAACATTCAGTACTTC	TRBV5-1	TRBJ2-4	NA	NA
CASSLEGTSAGDTQYF	TGTGCCAGCAGCCTCGAGGGGACTAGCGCGGGAGATACGCAGTATTTT	TRBV7-2	TRBJ2-3	NA	TRBD2
CASSPSPSYNEQFF	TGTGCCAGCAGCCCGTCCCCCTCCTACAATGAGCAGTTCTTC	TRBV11-3	TRBJ2-1	NA	NA
CASSSPLVRAGGRDEQYF	TGTGCCAGCAGCTCCCCCTTGGTTCGCGCGGGAGGACGGGACGAGCAGTACTTC	TRBV7-2	TRBJ2-7	NA	TRBD2
CASSKTGGIYEQYF	TGTGCCAGTAGTAAAACAGGGGGAATCTACGAGCAGTACTTC	TRBV19	TRBJ2-7	NA	TRBD1
CASSLPGHSWVSTDTQYF	TGTGCCAGCAGCTTACCGGGACATTCCTGGGTGAGCACAGATACGCAGTATTTT	TRBV5-6	TRBJ2-3	few	NA
CASSQISGTRSNQPQHF	TGTGCCAGCAGCCAGATCTCCGGGACACGGAGCAATCAGCCCCAGCATTTT	TRBV28	TRBJ1-5	NA	NA
CASSLVRGTAEQYF	TGTGCCAGCAGCTTAGTCAGGGGTACCGCCGAGCAGTACTTC	TRBV7-8	TRBJ2-7	NA	NA
CAISDLLQANTEAFF	TGTGCCATCAGTGACCTCCTACAGGCGAACACTGAAGCTTTCTTT	TRBV10-3	TRBJ1-1	NA	NA
CASSPFGGTYNEQFF	TGTGCCAGCAGCCCCTTCGGGGGTACCTACAATGAGCAGTTCTTC	TRBV11-3	TRBJ2-1	NA	NA
CASSEREQETQYF	TGTGCCAGCAGTGAGCGGGAGCAAGAGACCCAGTACTTC	TRBV6-4	TRBJ2-5	NA	TRBD2
CASSVSDVSGNEQFF	TGTGCCAGCAGCGTATCAGACGTATCCGGGAATGAGCAGTTCTTC	TRBV9	TRBJ2-1	NA	NA
CASSDPMSPLHF	TGTGCCAGCAGTGACCCTATGTCACCCCTCCACTTT	TRBV6-1	TRBJ1-6	NA	NA
CASHRDSNQPQHF	TGTGCCAGCCACAGGGATAGCAATCAGCCCCAGCATTTT	TRBV2	TRBJ1-5	once	NA